These T cell receptor beta chains were read from a single sample in a study of siplizumab effects on memory and regulatory T cells. Method: immunoSEQ multiplex PCR; TCRdb's copy keeps in-frame clones and lacks some. The table includes around 99,000 clones, about 91% detected once. Sequenced material: Tregs sorted from blood. The receptors stem from a human donor in good health. Both conserved end residues are part of each CDR3. D genes are given only for firm matches. The listing skips clone size in some rows; elsewhere it reads once, few, many or a size class.

D gene: TRBD1
J gene: TRBJ2-3
V gene: TRBV10-2
clone size: .
CDR3 DNA: TGCGCCAGCAGTGAGTCCTCGAGACAGGGGGCGAAGTATTTT
CDR3 protein: CASSESSRQGAKYF

D gene: .
J gene: TRBJ1-5
V gene: TRBV6-6
clone size: .
CDR3 DNA: TGTGCCAGCAGTCACCAGGCAACGAGAGGCAATCAGCCCCAGCATTTT
CDR3 protein: CASSHQATRGNQPQHF

D gene: .
J gene: TRBJ2-7
V gene: TRBV29-1
clone size: .
CDR3 DNA: TGCAGCGTTGAAGATTATACAGGAGGGAAGAGCTACGAGCAGTACTTC
CDR3 protein: CSVEDYTGGKSYEQYF

D gene: .
J gene: TRBJ1-5
V gene: TRBV19
clone size: .
CDR3 DNA: TGTGCCGCGTGGGGGGGGGATCAGCCCCAGCATTTT
CDR3 protein: CAAWGGDQPQHF

D gene: .
J gene: TRBJ1-2
V gene: TRBV5-1
clone size: .
CDR3 DNA: TGCGCCAGCAGCTTGGGTGTAGATGGCTACACCTTC
CDR3 protein: CASSLGVDGYTF

D gene: TRBD2
J gene: TRBJ2-5
V gene: TRBV30
clone size: .
CDR3 DNA: TGTGCCTGGAGAGTGGGGGCTAGCGGGAGAGGAAGGCGGGAGACCCAGTACTTC
CDR3 protein: CAWRVGASGRGRRETQYF

D gene: .
J gene: TRBJ1-1
V gene: TRBV14
clone size: few
CDR3 DNA: TGTGCCAGCAGCCAAGAGATCAGGGGCCCTGAAGCTTTCTTT
CDR3 protein: CASSQEIRGPEAFF

D gene: TRBD2
J gene: TRBJ2-1
V gene: TRBV5-1
clone size: .
CDR3 DNA: TGCGCCAGCAGCCCGTTAGCGGGGGGGATCCCCTACAATGAGCAGTTCTTC
CDR3 protein: CASSPLAGGIPYNEQFF

D gene: TRBD2
J gene: TRBJ2-1
V gene: TRBV10-3
clone size: .
CDR3 DNA: TGTGCCATCGCCCAGAAGCGGGAGGGGGACAATGAGCAGTTCTTC
CDR3 protein: CAIAQKREGDNEQFF

D gene: TRBD2
J gene: TRBJ2-1
V gene: TRBV5-6
clone size: .
CDR3 DNA: TGTGCCAGCAGCTTTCTGGCGGGGGGGAGCTCCTACAATGAGCAGTTCTTC
CDR3 protein: CASSFLAGGSSYNEQFF

D gene: .
J gene: TRBJ2-1
V gene: TRBV7-9
clone size: .
CDR3 DNA: TGTGCCAGCACCCTACTGGGGAACAATGAGCAGTTCTTC
CDR3 protein: CASTLLGNNEQFF

D gene: .
J gene: TRBJ1-5
V gene: TRBV6-6
clone size: .
CDR3 DNA: TGTGCCAGCAGTTTGGGAGGGGGGGTTCCCCAGCATTTT
CDR3 protein: CASSLGGGVPQHF

D gene: TRBD1
J gene: TRBJ2-7
V gene: TRBV5-1
clone size: .
CDR3 DNA: TGCGCCAGCAGCTTGGTGGGACAGGCCTCTGCGGGGTCCCGCGAGCAGTACTTC
CDR3 protein: CASSLVGQASAGSREQYF

D gene: TRBD2
J gene: TRBJ2-7
V gene: TRBV5-1
clone size: .
CDR3 DNA: TGCGCCAGCAGCCCGAGGGCGACTAGCGGGAGTATGTTAGGGCAGTACTTC
CDR3 protein: CASSPRATSGSMLGQYF

D gene: TRBD1
J gene: TRBJ1-1
V gene: TRBV25-1
clone size: .
CDR3 DNA: TGTGCCAGCAGTGAATTAGGGGCAGGGGGGAACACTGAAGCTTTCTTT
CDR3 protein: CASSELGAGGNTEAFF

D gene: .
J gene: TRBJ1-1
V gene: TRBV10-3
clone size: .
CDR3 DNA: TGTGCCATCAGTGAGTGGGTGGATCGGACTGAAGCTTTCTTT
CDR3 protein: CAISEWVDRTEAFF

D gene: .
J gene: TRBJ2-3
V gene: TRBV6-4
clone size: .
CDR3 DNA: TGTGCCAGCAGTGTAGGAGACTCCAGTGCAGATACGCAGTATTTT
CDR3 protein: CASSVGDSSADTQYF

D gene: .
J gene: TRBJ2-1
V gene: TRBV6-5
clone size: .
CDR3 DNA: TGTGCCAGCAGTTCCCGGGGTGAGCAGTTCTTC
CDR3 protein: CASSSRGEQFF

D gene: TRBD2
J gene: TRBJ2-7
V gene: TRBV6-1
clone size: once
CDR3 DNA: TGTGCCAGCAGTGAAACTAGCGGGAGGGTGGAGTACTTC
CDR3 protein: CASSETSGRVEYF

D gene: .
J gene: TRBJ2-7
V gene: TRBV18
clone size: .
CDR3 DNA: TGTGCCAGCTCAAAAGGACTGAACTTCTACGAGCAGTACTTC
CDR3 protein: CASSKGLNFYEQYF

D gene: .
J gene: TRBJ1-4
V gene: TRBV11-2
clone size: .
CDR3 DNA: TGTGCCAGCAGCTTAGACCGGGATCGGGGACGACTGTTTTTT
CDR3 protein: CASSLDRDRGRLFF

D gene: .
J gene: TRBJ2-1
V gene: TRBV7-2
clone size: .
CDR3 DNA: TGTGCCAGCAGCTTAGAATCCAGGGTCTACAATGAGCAGTTCTTC
CDR3 protein: CASSLESRVYNEQFF

D gene: .
J gene: TRBJ1-2
V gene: TRBV11-2
clone size: .
CDR3 DNA: TGTGCCAGCAGCCCCCGCACCGATGGCGGCTACACCTTC
CDR3 protein: CASSPRTDGGYTF

D gene: TRBD1
J gene: TRBJ1-2
V gene: TRBV6-5
clone size: .
CDR3 DNA: TGTGCCAGCAGGGCCCCGGGACAGGGGGACTATGGCTACACCTTC
CDR3 protein: CASRAPGQGDYGYTF

D gene: TRBD1
J gene: TRBJ1-2
V gene: TRBV5-1
clone size: .
CDR3 DNA: TGCGCCAGCAGCCTGGGACAGGGAGGGGTTGGCTATGGCTACACCTTC
CDR3 protein: CASSLGQGGVGYGYTF

D gene: .
J gene: TRBJ1-1
V gene: TRBV12-5
clone size: few
CDR3 DNA: TGTGCTAGTGCCCTCGAGTCGGGGACCGGGGCTTTCTTT
CDR3 protein: CASALESGTGAFF

D gene: TRBD2
J gene: TRBJ2-2
V gene: TRBV29-1
clone size: .
CDR3 DNA: TGCAGCGTGCTCCAACTAGCGGGGGCGGCCGGGGAGCTGTTTTTT
CDR3 protein: CSVLQLAGAAGELFF

D gene: TRBD2
J gene: TRBJ2-1
V gene: TRBV4-2
clone size: .
CDR3 DNA: TGTGCCAGCAGCCAAGAGGGAACTAGCGGGGGGGCGAAAGAGCAGTTCTTC
CDR3 protein: CASSQEGTSGGAKEQFF

D gene: TRBD1
J gene: TRBJ1-4
V gene: TRBV5-5
clone size: .
CDR3 DNA: TGTGCCAGCAGCTTGGGGACAGGTTTTAATGAAAAACTGTTTTTT
CDR3 protein: CASSLGTGFNEKLFF

D gene: .
J gene: TRBJ1-3
V gene: TRBV4-2
clone size: .
CDR3 DNA: TGTGCCAGCAGCCGCTCAGGGGTCTCTGGAAACACCATATATTTT
CDR3 protein: CASSRSGVSGNTIYF

D gene: .
J gene: TRBJ1-1
V gene: TRBV27
clone size: .
CDR3 DNA: TGTGCCAGCAGTTTATTGTGGGGTGTGGGCACTGAAGCTTTCTTT
CDR3 protein: CASSLLWGVGTEAFF

D gene: .
J gene: TRBJ1-1
V gene: TRBV27
clone size: many
CDR3 DNA: TGTGCCAGCAGCCAGATAGGATGGGGGACTGAAGCTTTCTTT
CDR3 protein: CASSQIGWGTEAFF

D gene: .
J gene: TRBJ2-7
V gene: TRBV9
clone size: .
CDR3 DNA: TGTGCCAGCAGCGTAGTGGGGGAGGAGGACGAGCAGTACTTC
CDR3 protein: CASSVVGEEDEQYF

D gene: .
J gene: TRBJ2-5
V gene: TRBV19
clone size: .
CDR3 DNA: TGTGCCAGTAGTATCCCCTCGACAGATTACCAAGAGACCCAGTACTTC
CDR3 protein: CASSIPSTDYQETQYF

D gene: TRBD1
J gene: TRBJ2-5
V gene: TRBV2
clone size: few
CDR3 DNA: TGTGCCAGCAGTGGGACAGGGGGGGAGACCCAGTACTTC
CDR3 protein: CASSGTGGETQYF

D gene: .
J gene: TRBJ2-3
V gene: TRBV6-5
clone size: .
CDR3 DNA: TGTGCCAGCAGTAGAGGGACCACAGGAGATACGCAGTATTTT
CDR3 protein: CASSRGTTGDTQYF

D gene: .
J gene: TRBJ2-1
V gene: TRBV7-8
clone size: .
CDR3 DNA: TGTGCCAGCAGCCCCCAAAGCTCCTACAATGAGCAGTTCTTC
CDR3 protein: CASSPQSSYNEQFF

D gene: .
J gene: TRBJ1-1
V gene: TRBV2
clone size: .
CDR3 DNA: TGTGCCAGCAGTGGATTTGGACAGACTTACACTGAAGCTTTCTTT
CDR3 protein: CASSGFGQTYTEAFF

D gene: TRBD1
J gene: TRBJ1-5
V gene: TRBV5-8
clone size: .
CDR3 DNA: TGTGCCAGCAGCTTGGGACCGGGACAGGGAAGTCAGCCCCAGCATTTT
CDR3 protein: CASSLGPGQGSQPQHF

D gene: .
J gene: TRBJ1-2
V gene: TRBV5-6
clone size: .
CDR3 DNA: TGTGCCAGCAGCTTGATGATTCAGTATGGCTACACCTTC
CDR3 protein: CASSLMIQYGYTF

D gene: .
J gene: TRBJ1-1
V gene: TRBV6-1
clone size: .
CDR3 DNA: TGTGCCAGCAGTGTAACTGAAGCTTTCTTT
CDR3 protein: CASSVTEAFF

D gene: TRBD2
J gene: TRBJ2-2
V gene: TRBV27
clone size: .
CDR3 DNA: TGTGCCAGCAGTTTTTTACTAGCGGGAGGACCCGGGGAGCTGTTTTTT
CDR3 protein: CASSFLLAGGPGELFF

D gene: TRBD2
J gene: TRBJ2-1
V gene: TRBV9
clone size: .
CDR3 DNA: TGTGCCAGCAGCGTAGCTACGGGAGGGGCGTATGAGCAGTTCTTC
CDR3 protein: CASSVATGGAYEQFF

D gene: .
J gene: TRBJ1-1
V gene: TRBV7-2
clone size: .
CDR3 DNA: TGTGCCAGCAACCTCAGGGTTATCATGAACACTGAAGCTTTCTTT
CDR3 protein: CASNLRVIMNTEAFF

D gene: .
J gene: TRBJ1-2
V gene: TRBV4-2
clone size: .
CDR3 DNA: TGTGCCAGCAGCCATGACGGGACCTACTATGGCTACACCTTC
CDR3 protein: CASSHDGTYYGYTF

D gene: .
J gene: TRBJ1-4
V gene: TRBV4-1
clone size: .
CDR3 DNA: TGCGCCAGCAGCCAAGAATACAGGGCAACTAATGAAAAACTGTTTTTT
CDR3 protein: CASSQEYRATNEKLFF

D gene: TRBD1
J gene: TRBJ2-2
V gene: TRBV7-9
clone size: few
CDR3 DNA: TGTGCCAGCAACCAACAGGGGAGAGGGGAGCTGTTTTTT
CDR3 protein: CASNQQGRGELFF

D gene: TRBD2
J gene: TRBJ2-2
V gene: TRBV11-3
clone size: .
CDR3 DNA: TGTGCCAGCAGCCCAAGCGGGAAGGCCGGGGAGCTGTTTTTT
CDR3 protein: CASSPSGKAGELFF

D gene: .
J gene: TRBJ1-1
V gene: TRBV7-9
clone size: .
CDR3 DNA: TGTGCCAGCAGCTTAGGAGTCGGCACTGAAGCTTTCTTT
CDR3 protein: CASSLGVGTEAFF